The 23 T cell receptor beta chains given below trace back to one sample, sequenced in a study of shared clonotypes between healthy human individuals. Sequencing was performed with immunoSEQ multiplex PCR; in TCRdb, only in-frame clones are kept and a portion is missing. Among a few million clones, approximately 94% were seen once, and the ten largest hold under 0.15%. What was sequenced was naive CD4+ T cells sorted from blood. Noted subset: CD45RA+ positively selected. These receptors were taken from a man aged 18 to 29 in good health.

CDR3 protein: CASSLESSYNEQFF. CDR3 DNA sequence: TGTGCCAGCAGCTTGGAGAGCTCCTACAATGAGCAGTTCTTC. The rearrangement joins TRBV7-9 to TRBJ2-1; D not resolved. Per the germline V gene, CDR1 is SEHNR and CDR2 is FQNEAQ (reference sequence). The CDR3 has 14 amino acids. V shed 3 bases and J shed 0 bases, with 6 bases lying between them.

This chain joins TRBV7-9 and TRBJ2-1, with a tentative D call TRBD2 (6 bases). Trimming left V 6 bases short and J 2 bases short, with 11 bases between. The CDR3 runs to 14 residues. Germline V gene lookup returns CDR1 SEHNR and CDR2 FQNEAQ (reference sequence). The CDR3 protein is CASSPTGAYNEQFF. The CDR3 bases are TGTGCCAGCAGTCCAACGGGAGCCTACAATGAGCAGTTCTTC.

The V gene is TRBV15, the J gene TRBJ2-7; TRBD2 matches 7 bases. The CDR3 has 14 amino acids. With 0 bases clipped from V and 3 bases from J, the junction kept 2 bases outside the gene matches. The germline V gene has CDR1 LNHNV and CDR2 YYDKDF (reference sequence). In DNA form, the CDR3 reads TGTGCCACCAGCAGAGACCCTAGCGGCTACGAGCAGTACTTC. Residues: CATSRDPSGYEQYF.

The chain joins TRBV7-9 to TRBJ1-1, with D maybe TRBD1 (5 bases). Germline CDR1 is SEHNR and CDR2 is FQNEAQ (reference sequence). The CDR3 spans 16 residues. V gave up 7 bases and J gave up 4 bases, with 22 bases separating them. The CDR3 DNA follows: TGTGCCAGCATCTCCGACGCCCTCCGAGGGGTCACTGAAGCTTTCTTT. Its protein is CASISDALRGVTEAFF.

CDR3 nucleotide sequence: TGTGCCAGCAGGGCGGGACAGGGGAACACTGAAGCTTTCTTT. Translated: CASRAGQGNTEAFF. This chain uses TRBV2 with TRBJ1-1; 9 bases line up with TRBD1. Germline CDR1 reads SNHLY; CDR2 reads FYNNEI. The CDR3 spans 14 residues. V gave up 6 bases and J gave up 1 base; unmatched junction bases: 3.

This chain joins TRBV19 and TRBJ1-5; D gene unclear. The CDR3 covers 15 residues. The germline V gene encodes CDR1 LNHDA and CDR2 SQIVND (reference sequence). Trimming left V 7 bases short and J 4 bases short, with 17 bases between. This CDR3 is CASTHRSQINQPQHF. The CDR3 DNA reads as TGTGCCAGTACCCATAGGAGTCAAATTAATCAGCCCCAGCATTTT.

The chain has TRBV6-6 and TRBJ2-3; TRBD2 aligns across 11 bases. V shed 6 bases, J shed 4 bases, and the junction held 6 bases outside the gene matches. Germline CDR1 and CDR2: MNHNY and SVGAGI (reference sequence). This CDR3 is built from 15 residues. Here the CDR3 DNA reads TGTGCCAGCAGCCGGGGGACTAGCGGTTCAGATACGCAGTATTTT. Translating it yields CASSRGTSGSDTQYF.

The chain combines TRBV5-1 with TRBJ2-7; 10 positions match TRBD1. There are 13 residues in the CDR3. The germline CDR1 and CDR2 sequences are SGHRS and YFSETQ. Trimming cost V 5 bases and J 6 bases; bases outside gene matches: 5. This CDR3 reads CASSGQGVSEQYF. The DNA of the CDR3 is TGCGCCAGCAGTGGACAGGGGGTAAGCGAGCAGTACTTC.

Turning to this clone: The same CDR3 also results from other DNA sequences found in this sample. CDR3 in amino acids: CASSLRENTEAFF. The CDR3 bases are TGTGCCAGCAGTTTGAGGGAGAACACTGAAGCTTTCTTT. The chain joins TRBV27 to TRBJ1-1, with no clear D. Trimming left V 3 bases short and J 1 base short, with 6 bases between. CDR1 and CDR2 (germline): MNHEY, SMNVEV (reference sequence). The CDR3 consists of 13 residues.

The rearrangement links TRBV5-4 to TRBJ1-2; D remains unclear. The V gene's germline CDR1 is SGHNT and CDR2 YYREEE (reference sequence). The CDR3 has 11 amino acids. V was pared by 0 bases and J by 8 bases, with 5 bases between. CDR3 in DNA: TGTGCCAGCAGCTTGGGGGAGGGCTACACCTTC. Amino acid sequence: CASSLGEGYTF.

The chain combines TRBV5-4 with TRBJ1-2, with TRBD1 matching over 9 bases. Germline V gene data show CDR1 as SGHNT and CDR2 as YYREEE (reference sequence). With V trimmed by 3 bases and J by 8 bases, 5 bases remained unmatched. The length of the CDR3 is 13 residues. The CDR3 DNA reads TGTGCCAGCAGCTCACAGGGGGCTAGGGGCTACACCTTC. This codes for CASSSQGARGYTF. Complete variable domain (other parts from reference TRBV5-4 and TRBJ1-2): ETGVTQSPTHLIKTRGQQVTLRCSSQSGHNTVSWYQQALGQGPQFIFQYYREEENGRGNFPPRFSGLQFPNYSSELNVNALELDDSALYLCASSSQGARGYTFGSGTRLTVV.

The chain has TRBV6-1 and TRBJ2-1; D is perhaps TRBD1 (6 bases). The CDR3 sequence is 15 residues long. Per the germline V gene, CDR1 is MNHNS and CDR2 is SASEGT. Trimming stripped 0 bases from V and 4 bases from J, with 10 bases between. The CDR3 sequence: CASSEAQGPYNEQFF. The CDR3 DNA is TGTGCCAGCAGTGAAGCGCAGGGGCCGTACAATGAGCAGTTCTTC.

The chain employs TRBV6-6 and TRBJ2-6; D perhaps matches TRBD1 (5 bases). Germline CDR1 is MNHNY and CDR2 is SVGAGI (reference sequence). The length of the CDR3 is 16 residues. V lost 5 bases and J 0 bases, leaving 11 bases between the germline ends. CDR3 coding DNA: TGTGCCAGCAGTACAGGACCGAGCTCTGGGGCCAACGTCCTGACTTTC. Translating gives CASSTGPSSGANVLTF.

The J gene is TRBJ2-3, the V gene TRBV11-2; possible D gene TRBD1, 5 bases. CDR3 size: 13 residues. Germline assignment: CDR1 SGHAT and CDR2 FQNNGV. Trimming shortened V by 3 bases and J by 4 bases, and 8 bases separated the two germline ends. The CDR3: CASSFKGADTQYF. DNA of the CDR3: TGTGCCAGCAGCTTCAAAGGGGCAGATACGCAGTATTTT.

The rearrangement links TRBV2 to TRBJ2-2; D may be TRBD1 or TRBD2 (5 bases each). Between the trimmed V and J ends, which lost 6 bases and 3 bases, there was a span of 11 bases. The CDR3 is 14 amino acids. Germline V lookup: CDR1 SNHLY, CDR2 FYNNEI. CDR3 sequence reads: CASRSWGYTGELFF. Written as DNA, the CDR3 is TGTGCCAGCAGGTCATGGGGGTACACCGGGGAGCTGTTTTTT.

The rearrangement joins TRBV10-3 to TRBJ2-1; D remains unclear. Germline values: CDR1 ENHRY, CDR2 SYGVKD. This CDR3 has 11 amino acids. Trimming pared 5 bases from V and 3 bases from J, leaving 2 bases between. The CDR3, as DNA: TGTGCCATCAGTAACTACAATGAGCAGTTCTTC. This gives the protein CAISNYNEQFF.

The chain joins TRBV30 to TRBJ2-7; D tentatively fits TRBD1 or TRBD2 (5 bases each). The V gene lost 2 bases and the J gene lost 3 bases, with 14 bases spanning the gap. Germline CDR1 reads GTSNPN; CDR2 reads SVGIG (reference sequence). This CDR3 has 14 residues. The CDR3 DNA is TGTGCCTGGAGTCGAGGGACGCCCGGCTACGAGCAGTACTTC. Amino acid sequence: CAWSRGTPGYEQYF.

This clone came up a few times. The chain joins TRBV7-9 to TRBJ1-1; 7 bases map to TRBD1. Trimming removed 3 bases from V and 0 bases from J; junction bases left unmatched: 7. The length of the CDR3 is 16 residues. In germline, CDR1 is SEHNR, CDR2 FQNEAQ (reference sequence). CDR3 residues: CASSFTGTVMNTEAFF. In nucleotides, the CDR3 is TGTGCCAGCAGCTTCACCGGGACAGTGATGAACACTGAAGCTTTCTTT.

The chain has TRBV27 and TRBJ1-1; weak D call: TRBD1 (6 bases). From germline, CDR1 is MNHEY and CDR2 SMNVEV (reference sequence). V lost 6 bases to trimming and J lost 4 bases, with 12 bases between them. This CDR3 is built from 13 residues. CDR3 nucleotide sequence: TGTGCCAGCAGAACAAAAGGGGGCACTGAAGCTTTCTTT. It encodes CASRTKGGTEAFF.

This clone was counted once. The chain recombines TRBV4-1 with TRBJ1-2, with 8 bases identical to TRBD1. The CDR3 is made up of 14 amino acids. J gave up 8 bases and V 7 bases, and 12 bases lay outside the gene matches. Germline assignment: CDR1 MGHRA and CDR2 YSYEKL. CDR3 region: CASTQFQGAHGYTF. DNA for the CDR3: TGCGCCAGCACTCAGTTTCAGGGGGCTCACGGCTACACCTTC.

This chain connects TRBV7-6 to TRBJ1-2; 11 bases map to TRBD1. Germline trimming cut 2 bases from V and 3 bases from J; bases unmatched to any gene: 5. This CDR3 is built from 16 residues. Germline-derived CDR1 and CDR2 are SGHVS and FNYEAQ. CDR3 nucleotide sequence: TGTGCCAGCAGCTTACTCGGGACAGGGGGGGACTATGGCTACACCTTC. Encoded protein: CASSLLGTGGDYGYTF.

This clone was found a few times. The genes are TRBV6-6 and TRBJ2-1, with 9 bases lining up with TRBD1. The J segment lost 3 bases and the V segment lost 5 bases, leaving 5 bases of the junction unmatched. CDR1 is MNHNY and CDR2 is SVGAGI in the germline V gene (reference sequence). This CDR3 is 15 amino acids long. The chain's CDR3 is CASSPGTGLYNEQFF. The CDR3 DNA is TGTGCCAGCAGTCCCGGGACAGGGCTCTACAATGAGCAGTTCTTC.

About this clone: The sample holds other DNA sequences that translate to the same CDR3. The chain carries TRBV7-2 and TRBJ2-7; TRBD2 agrees at 7 bases. CDR1 and CDR2 from the germline V gene are SGHTA and FQGNSA. This CDR3 is built from 16 residues. The ends lost 1 base at V and 0 bases at J; junction bases unmatched: 6. CDR3 DNA sequence: TGTGCCAGCAGCTTAGTGGCTAGCGGTGGCTCCTACGAGCAGTACTTC. Its translation: CASSLVASGGSYEQYF.